The rows below give T cell receptor beta chains drawn from one sample of a study of naive and memory T cell subsets. Each CDR3 protein is one row after TCRdb ran MiXCR on the 5' RACE reads. The profile shows around 56,000 distinct CDR3 sequences, 6% to 8.5% of them singletons. These receptors all come from a female donor in good health. CDR3s include the opening cysteine and the closing phenylalanine or tryptophan. Each record gives: D gene, J gene, V gene, CDR3 protein. The D gene is left open where the match is weak.

>.|TRBJ2-2|TRBV29-1
CSVGRGTPGELFF
>.|TRBJ2-7|TRBV6-2/TRBV6-3
CASNPRRGAYEQYF
>.|TRBJ2-2|TRBV29-1
CSVEGGTGELFF
>TRBD2|TRBJ2-7|TRBV5-1
CASSFLAGGNEQYF
>.|TRBJ2-7|TRBV28
CATTWNYEQYF
>.|TRBJ2-6|TRBV20-1
CSARVNEYSGANVLTF
>.|TRBJ1-2|TRBV5-8
CASSVWSRTYGYTF
>.|TRBJ1-1|TRBV7-6
CASSPRAFF
>.|TRBJ1-5|TRBV7-4
CASSLSLWRGFQPQHF
>.|TRBJ2-5|TRBV5-1
CASSFSGTREETQYF
>.|TRBJ2-7|TRBV7-2
CASSLWGTSYEQYF
>.|TRBJ2-7|TRBV7-6
CASSLSPTGFASYEQYF
>.|TRBJ2-7|TRBV4-1
CASSQEKGREQYF
>TRBD1|TRBJ1-1|TRBV7-3
CASSLNGRQGAEAFF
>TRBD2|TRBJ2-1|TRBV7-2
CASSLVGWSSGHNEQFF
>.|TRBJ1-4|TRBV6-2/TRBV6-3
CASSSQGRIRNEKLFF
>.|TRBJ1-2|TRBV3-1
CASSRPGARTNYGYTF
>TRBD1|TRBJ1-2|TRBV7-9
CASSIGQGGYTF
>.|TRBJ2-3|TRBV2
CASSVHPFTTDTQYF
>.|TRBJ2-5|TRBV20-1
CSAEDYQETQYF
>.|TRBJ1-6|TRBV20-1
CSARDRQSSYNSPLHF
>.|TRBJ1-1|TRBV6-2/TRBV6-3
CASRLQGLTEAFF
>.|TRBJ1-2|TRBV19
CASTFHNEDYGYTF
>.|TRBJ1-1|TRBV7-2
CASSRVGGRTEAFF
>.|TRBJ1-2|TRBV3-1
CASSPPPNWSYGYTF
>.|TRBJ2-7|TRBV7-2
CASSTRGESSYEQYF
>.|TRBJ1-1|TRBV7-9
CASRGTEAFF
>.|TRBJ2-1|TRBV19
CASSIGVAYNEQFF
>.|TRBJ1-4|TRBV2
CASQMSEGNEKLFF